This TCR beta chain was identified during a study of blood T cell repertoires in COVID-19. Study-level information: Donors in the United States, Italy and Spain gave samples during acute or convalescent COVID-19.

This CDR3 has 13 amino acids. Germline CDR1 is SGHAT and CDR2 is FQNNGV. The ends were cut back, 3 bases at V and 11 bases at J, with 11 bases in the middle. Using immunoSEQ multiplex PCR, the repertoire was profiled, and TCRdb retains in-frame clones only, with some absent. The repertoire holds 470,000 or so clones, with 87% as singletons. The TCR sequence derives from a woman aged 18-29 years with acute COVID-19. Sequenced input: PBMCs or T cells enriched from blood (not recorded which). The rearrangement uses TRBV11-2 and TRBJ1-6; D gene unclear. CDR3 DNA: TGTGCCAGCAGCTTTGACGGACTAACACCCCTCCACTTT. Amino acids: CASSFDGLTPLHF.